Shown below are 17 T cell receptor beta chains from a single sample sequenced in a study of blood T cell repertoires in COVID-19 (TCRdb year 2020). Library preparation used the immunoSEQ multiplex PCR assay. In its TCRdb copy, this immuneACCESS table keeps in-frame sequences only and misses some clones. Where compared with another copy, unresolved V genes explain less than half of these, and the others have no known cause. The sample table lists roughly 150,000 clones, approximately 88% of them with a count of one. The ten most abundant clones make up about 5.2% of the sample. The specimen sequenced was PBMCs or T cells enriched from blood (not recorded which). Receptors originate from a man between 65 and 85 years old who had been exposed to COVID-19.

This sequence joins TRBV27 and TRBJ1-6, with D possibly being TRBD1 (6 bases). Per germline, CDR1 MNHEY and CDR2 SMNVEV (reference sequence). The CDR3 loop spans 14 amino acids. Deletions cut 6 bases from V and 7 bases from J, with 13 bases between. CDR3 sequence (DNA): TGTGCCAGCAGCTCCGGGACAAGGAATTCACCCCTCCACTTT. This gives the protein CASSSGTRNSPLHF.

The chain carries TRBV7-2 and TRBJ2-3, with 7 bases that match TRBD2. V lost 6 bases and J lost 2; bases outside the gene matches: 11. The germline gives CDR1 SGHTA, CDR2 FQGNSA. This CDR3 is built from 16 residues. The CDR3 region has the DNA TGTGCCAGCAGTTTTGGGACTATCCGACACACAGATACGCAGTATTTT. Its protein product is CASSFGTIRHTDTQYF.

CDR3: CALQGAEGYTF. The CDR3 region has the DNA TGTGCTCTGCAGGGGGCTGAGGGCTACACCTTC. This chain connects TRBV2 to TRBJ1-2, with 8 positions matching TRBD1. CDR3 length equals 11 residues. Germline values: CDR1 SNHLY, CDR2 FYNNEI.

The chain recombines TRBV3-1 (or the pseudogene TRBV3-2) with TRBJ1-3, with 10 bases matching TRBD1. The CDR3 covers 15 residues. Trimming took 3 bases from V and 4 from J; bases not matched to a gene: 3. Looked up from germline, CDR1 is LGHDT and CDR2 is YNNKEL (reference sequence). CDR3 amino acids: CASSQGQGNGNTIYF. The CDR3 nucleotides read TGTGCCAGCAGCCAGGGACAGGGGAACGGAAACACCATATATTTT.

This chain joins TRBV5-1 and TRBJ2-3, with 8 bases identical to TRBD2. There are 15 residues in the CDR3. The germline CDR1 and CDR2 sequences are SGHRS and YFSETQ. V shed 5 bases and J 1 base; nucleotides not matched to a gene: 6. This chain's CDR3 is CASSFSGAGTDTQYF. CDR3 nucleotides: TGCGCCAGCAGTTTTAGCGGGGCCGGCACAGATACGCAGTATTTT.

The gene calls are TRBV2 and TRBJ2-1; weak D call: TRBD2 (5 bases). Germline CDR1 and CDR2: SNHLY and FYNNEI. CDR3 length: 13 residues. The germline V and J ends were trimmed by 7 bases and 1 base, with 8 bases remaining between them. In DNA form, the CDR3 reads TGTGCCAGCAACCGGGGATCCTACAATGAGCAGTTCTTC. This sequence encodes CASNRGSYNEQFF.

This clone showed up just once. The chain employs TRBV3-1 (or the pseudogene TRBV3-2) and TRBJ2-7, with D perhaps TRBD1 (6 bases). Per the germline V gene, CDR1 is LGHDT and CDR2 is YNNKEL (reference sequence). Trimming left V 3 bases short and J 0 bases short, with 6 bases between. This CDR3 has 13 residues. The CDR3 sequence is CASSQGHSYEQYF. The CDR3 DNA reads TGTGCCAGCAGCCAGGGACACTCCTACGAGCAGTACTTC.

Here the CDR3 DNA reads TGTGCCAGCAGCCAAGAAACCCGGCCTCCCCGGGGGACCCAGTACTTC. It codes for CASSQETRPPRGTQYF. This rearrangement joins TRBV4-2 to TRBJ2-5, with TRBD2 as a possible D gene (5 bases). Trimming pared 0 bases from V and 7 bases from J, leaving 18 bases between. The CDR3 totals 16 residues. Germline V gene data show CDR1 as LGHNA and CDR2 as YNFKEQ.

The rearrangement links TRBV27 to TRBJ2-7, with TRBD2 matching 13 bases. V shed 5 bases, J shed 7 bases, and the junction held 8 bases outside the gene matches. The CDR3 contains 15 residues. Germline CDR1 and CDR2: MNHEY and SMNVEV (reference sequence). The CDR3 region is CASSRGTSGREEQYF. DNA for the CDR3: TGTGCCAGCAGTAGAGGAACTAGCGGGAGGGAGGAGCAGTACTTC.

The chain combines TRBV6-5 with TRBJ1-1; TRBD1 is a possible D gene (6 bases). V was cut by 6 bases and J by 0 bases, with 11 bases left in between. The CDR3 runs to 14 residues. Germline values: CDR1 MNHEY, CDR2 SVGAGI. CDR3 in DNA: TGTGCCAGCAGGGAGGGGGGGTTGAACACTGAAGCTTTCTTT. Translated: CASREGGLNTEAFF.

This chain connects TRBV11-2 to TRBJ2-1; 8 bases match TRBD2. The germline V gene encodes CDR1 SGHAT and CDR2 FQNNGV. Trimming cost V 5 bases and J 7 bases; bases outside gene matches: 22. There are 19 residues in the CDR3. The CDR3 sequence is CASSPRPPSAGGVWNEQFF. CDR3 coding DNA: TGTGCCAGCAGCCCCCGGCCCCCGTCGGCGGGAGGAGTTTGGAATGAGCAGTTCTTC.

The chain has TRBV4-3 and TRBJ2-7; D perhaps matches TRBD2 (7 bases). The germline V and J ends were trimmed by 1 base and 2 bases, with 15 bases remaining between them. Germline CDR1 reads LGHNA; CDR2 reads YSLEER. The CDR3 totals 16 residues. Here the CDR3 reads CASSQGGGGFPYEQYF. CDR3 nucleotide sequence: TGCGCCAGCAGCCAAGGAGGGGGGGGGTTTCCCTACGAGCAGTACTTC.

This clone occurred once. The chain recombines TRBV10-3 with TRBJ2-1, with 9 bases matching TRBD1. The V and J ends lost 4 bases and 1 base, in that order; junction bases with no gene match: 2. The CDR3 contains 15 residues. Per the germline V gene, CDR1 is ENHRY and CDR2 is SYGVKD. The CDR3 DNA is TGTGCCATCAGTGCTGGGACAGGGTCCTACAATGAGCAGTTCTTC. Residues: CAISAGTGSYNEQFF.

The chain has TRBV5-5 and TRBJ2-7; TRBD1 might be the D (6 bases). V was pared by 5 bases and J by 5 bases, with 11 bases between. CDR1 is SGHKS and CDR2 is YYEKEE in the germline V gene (reference sequence). The CDR3 runs 12 residues. The CDR3 here is CASSSQGNEQYF. The CDR3 DNA reads TGTGCCAGCAGTTCCCAGGGGAACGAGCAGTACTTC.

This clone was observed a single time. CDR3 amino acids: CASSPGQISGNTIYF. CDR3 bases: TGTGCCAGCTCACCTGGACAGATCTCTGGAAACACCATATATTTT. The chain recombines TRBV18 with TRBJ1-3; the D gene is possibly TRBD1 (6 bases). CDR3 length: 15 amino acids. Trimming stripped 3 bases from V and 0 bases from J, with 9 bases between. Germline V gene data show CDR1 as KGHSH and CDR2 as LQKENI.

The V and J genes are TRBV2 and TRBJ2-7; perhaps TRBD1 as D (6 bases). V dropped 5 bases and J dropped 3 bases, with 8 bases sitting between them. The CDR3 totals 12 residues. Per the germline V gene, CDR1 is SNHLY and CDR2 is FYNNEI. The CDR3 region has the DNA TGTGCCAGCAGTCGACAGGTCTACGAGCAGTACTTC. Protein sequence: CASSRQVYEQYF.

The CDR3 is CASSLFRGATSEAFF. Written as DNA, the CDR3 is TGTGCCAGCAGCCTATTCAGGGGGGCTACGTCTGAAGCTTTCTTT. This chain uses TRBV7-9 with TRBJ1-1, with 7 bases matching TRBD1. The CDR3 has 15 amino acids. The junction had 12 bases not matched to a gene; V was cut back by 5 bases and J by 6 bases. Germline values: CDR1 SEHNR, CDR2 FQNEAQ (reference sequence).